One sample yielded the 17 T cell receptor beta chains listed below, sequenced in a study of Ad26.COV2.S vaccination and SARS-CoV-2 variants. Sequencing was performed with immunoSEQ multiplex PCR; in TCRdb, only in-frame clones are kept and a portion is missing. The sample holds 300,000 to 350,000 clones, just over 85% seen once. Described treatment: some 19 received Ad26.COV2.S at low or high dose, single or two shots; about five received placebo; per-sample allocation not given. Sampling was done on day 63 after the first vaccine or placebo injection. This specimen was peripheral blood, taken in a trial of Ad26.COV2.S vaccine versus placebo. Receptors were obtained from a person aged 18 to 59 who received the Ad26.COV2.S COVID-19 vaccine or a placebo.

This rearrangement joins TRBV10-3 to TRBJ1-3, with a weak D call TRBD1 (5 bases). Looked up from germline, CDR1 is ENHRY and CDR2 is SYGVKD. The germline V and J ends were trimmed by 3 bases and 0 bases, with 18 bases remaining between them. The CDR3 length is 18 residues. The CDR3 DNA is TGTGCCATCAGTGATCGAGACAGCTACCCACCCTCTGGAAACACCATATATTTT. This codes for CAISDRDSYPPSGNTIYF.

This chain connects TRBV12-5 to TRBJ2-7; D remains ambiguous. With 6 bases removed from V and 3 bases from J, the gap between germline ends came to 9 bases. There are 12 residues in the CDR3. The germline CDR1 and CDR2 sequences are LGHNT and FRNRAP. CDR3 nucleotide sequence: TGTGCTAGTGGGTCCTCCTACTACGAGCAGTACTTC. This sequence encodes CASGSSYYEQYF.

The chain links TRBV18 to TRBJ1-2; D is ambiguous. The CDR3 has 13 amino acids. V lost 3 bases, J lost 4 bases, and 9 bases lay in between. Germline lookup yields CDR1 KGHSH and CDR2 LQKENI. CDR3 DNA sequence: TGTGCCAGCTCACCGGGCGAACCCTATGGCTACACCTTC. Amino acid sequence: CASSPGEPYGYTF.

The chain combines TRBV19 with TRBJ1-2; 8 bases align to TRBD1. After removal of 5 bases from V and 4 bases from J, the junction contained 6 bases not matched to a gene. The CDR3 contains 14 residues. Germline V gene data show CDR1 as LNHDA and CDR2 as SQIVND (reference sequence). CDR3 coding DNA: TGTGCCAGTAGTCTCCGGACAGGGAGCTATGGCTACACCTTC. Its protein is CASSLRTGSYGYTF.

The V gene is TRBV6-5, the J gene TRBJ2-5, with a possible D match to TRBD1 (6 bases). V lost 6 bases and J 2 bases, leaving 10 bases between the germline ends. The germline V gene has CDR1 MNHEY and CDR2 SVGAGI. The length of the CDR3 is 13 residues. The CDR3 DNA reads TGTGCCAGCAGAGGACAGTATCAAGAGACCCAGTACTTC. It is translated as CASRGQYQETQYF.

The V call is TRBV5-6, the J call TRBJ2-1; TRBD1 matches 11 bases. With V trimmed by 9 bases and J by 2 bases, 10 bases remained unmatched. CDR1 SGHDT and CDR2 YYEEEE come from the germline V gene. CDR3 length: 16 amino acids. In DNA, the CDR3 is TGTGCCACCCTCCGGGACAGGGGGAACACCTACAATGAGCAGTTCTTC. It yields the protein CATLRDRGNTYNEQFF.

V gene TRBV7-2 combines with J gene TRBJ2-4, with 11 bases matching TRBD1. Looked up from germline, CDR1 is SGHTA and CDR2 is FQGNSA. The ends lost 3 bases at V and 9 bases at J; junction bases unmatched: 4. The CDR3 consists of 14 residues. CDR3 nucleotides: TGTGCCAGCAGCTTCGGGACAGGGGGAGGCATTCAGTACTTC. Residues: CASSFGTGGGIQYF.

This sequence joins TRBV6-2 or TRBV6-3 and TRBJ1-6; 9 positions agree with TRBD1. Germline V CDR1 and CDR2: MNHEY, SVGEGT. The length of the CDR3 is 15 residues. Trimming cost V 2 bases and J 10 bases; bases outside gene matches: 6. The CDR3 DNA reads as TGTGCCAGCAGTTACCCGACAGGGGGGAACTCACCCCTCCACTTT. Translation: CASSYPTGGNSPLHF.

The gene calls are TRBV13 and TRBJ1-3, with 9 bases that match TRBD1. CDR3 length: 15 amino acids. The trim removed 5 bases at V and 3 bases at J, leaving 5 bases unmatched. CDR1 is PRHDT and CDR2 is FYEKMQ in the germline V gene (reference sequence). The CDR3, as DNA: TGTGCCAGCAGCCCCCGGACAGGGGATGGAAACACCATATATTTT. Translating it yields CASSPRTGDGNTIYF.

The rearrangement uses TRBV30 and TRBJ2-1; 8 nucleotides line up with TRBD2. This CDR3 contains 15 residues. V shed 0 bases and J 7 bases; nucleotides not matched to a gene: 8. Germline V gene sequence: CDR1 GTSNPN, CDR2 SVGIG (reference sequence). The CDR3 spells CAWSVRGGLGNEQFF. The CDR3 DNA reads TGTGCCTGGAGTGTTCGGGGGGGCCTGGGGAATGAGCAGTTCTTC.

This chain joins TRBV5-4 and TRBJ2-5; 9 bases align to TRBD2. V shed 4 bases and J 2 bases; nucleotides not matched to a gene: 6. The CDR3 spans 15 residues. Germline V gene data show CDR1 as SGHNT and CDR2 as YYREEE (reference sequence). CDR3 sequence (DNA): TGTGCCAGCAGCCCGACTAGCGGAACACAAGAGACCCAGTACTTC. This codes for CASSPTSGTQETQYF.

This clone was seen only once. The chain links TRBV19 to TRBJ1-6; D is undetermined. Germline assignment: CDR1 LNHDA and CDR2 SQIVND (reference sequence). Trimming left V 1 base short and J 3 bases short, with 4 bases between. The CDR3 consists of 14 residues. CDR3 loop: CASSIALYNSPLHF. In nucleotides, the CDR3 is TGTGCCAGTAGTATAGCCCTCTATAATTCACCCCTCCACTTT.

The CDR3, as DNA: TGTGCCAGCAGGAACTCTGGGGCCAACGTCCTGACTTTC. It is translated as CASRNSGANVLTF. The J gene is TRBJ2-6, the V gene TRBV5-4; no reliable D call. The CDR3 sequence is 13 residues long. The germline V and J ends were trimmed by 5 bases and 0 bases, with 3 bases remaining between them. Germline loops: CDR1 SGHNT, CDR2 YYREEE (reference sequence).

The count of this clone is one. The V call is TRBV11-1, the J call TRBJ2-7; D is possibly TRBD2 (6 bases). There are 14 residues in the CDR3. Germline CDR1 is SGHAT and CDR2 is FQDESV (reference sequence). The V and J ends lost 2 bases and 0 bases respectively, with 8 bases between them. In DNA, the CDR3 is TGTGCCAGCAGCTTATCGGGGGTCTCCTACGAGCAGTACTTC. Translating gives CASSLSGVSYEQYF.

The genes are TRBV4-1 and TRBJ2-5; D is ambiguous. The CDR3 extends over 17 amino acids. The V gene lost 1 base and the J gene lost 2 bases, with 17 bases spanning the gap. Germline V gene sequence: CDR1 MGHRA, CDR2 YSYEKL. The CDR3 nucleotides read TGCGCCAGCAGCCAAGGAGACTTTACAGTCCAACAAGAGACCCAGTACTTC. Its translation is CASSQGDFTVQQETQYF.

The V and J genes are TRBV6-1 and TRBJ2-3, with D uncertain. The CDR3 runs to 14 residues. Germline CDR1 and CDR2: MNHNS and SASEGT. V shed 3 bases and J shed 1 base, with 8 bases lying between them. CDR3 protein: CASSDSFGTDTQYF. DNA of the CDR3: TGTGCCAGCAGTGACAGTTTCGGCACAGATACGCAGTATTTT.

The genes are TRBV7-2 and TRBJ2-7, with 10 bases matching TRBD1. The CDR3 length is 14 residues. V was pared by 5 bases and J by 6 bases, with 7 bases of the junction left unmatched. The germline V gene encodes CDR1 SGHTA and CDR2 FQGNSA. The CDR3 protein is CASSPWDRGTEQYF. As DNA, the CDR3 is TGTGCCAGCAGCCCGTGGGACAGGGGAACCGAGCAGTACTTC.